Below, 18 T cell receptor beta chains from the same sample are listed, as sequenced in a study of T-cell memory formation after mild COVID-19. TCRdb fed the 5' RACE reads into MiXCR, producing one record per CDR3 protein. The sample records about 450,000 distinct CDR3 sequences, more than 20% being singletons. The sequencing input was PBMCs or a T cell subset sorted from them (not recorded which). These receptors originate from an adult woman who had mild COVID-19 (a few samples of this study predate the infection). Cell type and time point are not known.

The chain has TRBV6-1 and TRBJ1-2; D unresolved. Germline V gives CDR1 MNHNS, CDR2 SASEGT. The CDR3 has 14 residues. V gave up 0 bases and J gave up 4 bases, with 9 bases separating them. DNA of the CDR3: TGTGCCAGCAGTGAAGCAGGGCCCAGCTATGGCTACACCTTC. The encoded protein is CASSEAGPSYGYTF.

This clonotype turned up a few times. CDR3 region: CATRGTSGRGEQFF. CDR3 nucleotides: TGTGCCACCAGGGGGACTAGCGGCCGCGGTGAGCAGTTCTTC. The chain is built from TRBV24-1 and TRBJ2-1; 11 bases line up with TRBD2. With V trimmed by 7 bases and J by 9 bases, 7 bases remained unmatched. The V gene's germline CDR1 is KGHDR and CDR2 SFDVKD. The CDR3 is 14 residues long.

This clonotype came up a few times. For the CDR3, the DNA is TGCAGCGTTGAAGGTCGGCAGGGGGGCGAGCAGTACTTC. Residues: CSVEGRQGGEQYF. This chain uses TRBV29-1 with TRBJ2-7, with D maybe TRBD1 (7 bases). The germline gives CDR1 SQVTM, CDR2 ANQGSEA. The V end lost 1 base, the J end lost 6 bases, and 13 bases lay between the germline ends. This CDR3 comprises 13 residues.

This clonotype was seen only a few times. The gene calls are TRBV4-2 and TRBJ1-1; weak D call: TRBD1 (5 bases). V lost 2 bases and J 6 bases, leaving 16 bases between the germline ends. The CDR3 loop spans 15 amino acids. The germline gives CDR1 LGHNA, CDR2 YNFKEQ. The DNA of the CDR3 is TGTGCCAGCAGCCAACCCCAGGCGGGGGTAGCTGAAGCTTTCTTT. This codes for CASSQPQAGVAEAFF.

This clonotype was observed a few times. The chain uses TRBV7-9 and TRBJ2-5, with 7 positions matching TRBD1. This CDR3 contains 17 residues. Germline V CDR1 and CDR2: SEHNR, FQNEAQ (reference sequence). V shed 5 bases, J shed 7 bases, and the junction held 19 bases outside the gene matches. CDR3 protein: CASSLKGNRQGTVTQYF. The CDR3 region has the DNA TGTGCCAGCAGCCTAAAGGGAAATCGACAGGGCACCGTGACCCAGTACTTC.

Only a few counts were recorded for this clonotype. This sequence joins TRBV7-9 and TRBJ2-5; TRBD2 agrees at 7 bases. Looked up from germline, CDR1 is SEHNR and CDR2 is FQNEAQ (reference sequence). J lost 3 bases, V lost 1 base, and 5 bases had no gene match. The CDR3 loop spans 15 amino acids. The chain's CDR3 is CASSLDGTKEETQYF. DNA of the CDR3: TGTGCCAGCAGCTTAGATGGGACTAAGGAAGAGACCCAGTACTTC.

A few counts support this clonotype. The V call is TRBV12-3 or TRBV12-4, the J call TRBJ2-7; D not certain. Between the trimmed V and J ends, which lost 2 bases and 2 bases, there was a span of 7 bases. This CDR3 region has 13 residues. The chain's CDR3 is CASSLYSTYEQYF. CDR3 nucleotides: TGTGCCAGCAGTTTATACAGCACCTACGAGCAGTACTTC.

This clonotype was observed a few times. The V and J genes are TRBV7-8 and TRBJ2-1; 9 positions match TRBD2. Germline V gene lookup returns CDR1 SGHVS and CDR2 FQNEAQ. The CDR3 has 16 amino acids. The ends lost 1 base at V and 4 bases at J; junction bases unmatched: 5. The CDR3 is CASSLETSGRYNEQFF. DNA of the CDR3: TGTGCCAGCAGCTTAGAGACTAGCGGACGATACAATGAGCAGTTCTTC. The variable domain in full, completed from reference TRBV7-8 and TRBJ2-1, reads GAGVSQSPRYKVAKRGQDVALRCDPISGHVSLFWYQQALGQGPEFLTYFQNEAQLDKSGLPSDRFFAERPEGSVSTLKIQRTQQEDSAVYLCASSLETSGRYNEQFFGPGTRLTVL.

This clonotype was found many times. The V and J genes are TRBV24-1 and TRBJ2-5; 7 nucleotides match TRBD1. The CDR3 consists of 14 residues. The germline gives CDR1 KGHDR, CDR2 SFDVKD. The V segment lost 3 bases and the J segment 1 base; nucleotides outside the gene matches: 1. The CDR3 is CATSDRDSQETQYF. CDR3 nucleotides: TGTGCCACCAGTGATCGGGACAGCCAAGAGACCCAGTACTTC.

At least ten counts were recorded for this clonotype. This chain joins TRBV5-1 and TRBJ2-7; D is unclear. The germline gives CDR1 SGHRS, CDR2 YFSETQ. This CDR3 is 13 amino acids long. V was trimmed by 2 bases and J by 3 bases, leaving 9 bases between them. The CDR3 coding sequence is TGCGCCAGCAGCTTTCTAATAGACTACGAGCAGTACTTC. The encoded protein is CASSFLIDYEQYF. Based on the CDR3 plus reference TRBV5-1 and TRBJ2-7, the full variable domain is KAGVTQTPRYLIKTRGQQVTLSCSPISGHRSVSWYQQTPGQGLQFLFEYFSETQRNKGNFPGRFSGRQFSNSRSEMNVSTLELGDSALYLCASSFLIDYEQYFGPGTRLTVT.

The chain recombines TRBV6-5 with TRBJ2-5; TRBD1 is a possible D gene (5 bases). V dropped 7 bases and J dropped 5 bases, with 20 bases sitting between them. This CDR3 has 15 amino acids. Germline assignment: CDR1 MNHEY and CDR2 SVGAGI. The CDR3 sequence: CASTSLQGEVETQYF. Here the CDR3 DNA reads TGTGCCAGCACCTCCCTCCAGGGTGAGGTGGAGACCCAGTACTTC.

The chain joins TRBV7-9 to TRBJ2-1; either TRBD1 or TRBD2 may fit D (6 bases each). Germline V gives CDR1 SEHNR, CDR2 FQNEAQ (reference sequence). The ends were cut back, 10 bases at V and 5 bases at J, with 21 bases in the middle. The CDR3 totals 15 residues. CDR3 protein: CATEGPLRDNNEQFF. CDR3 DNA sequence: TGTGCCACGGAGGGACCCCTAAGGGACAACAATGAGCAGTTCTTC.

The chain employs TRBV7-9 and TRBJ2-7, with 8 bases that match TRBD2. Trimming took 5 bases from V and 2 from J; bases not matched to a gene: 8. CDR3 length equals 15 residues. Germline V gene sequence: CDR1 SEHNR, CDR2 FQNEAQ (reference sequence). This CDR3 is CASSPGGTSAYEQYF. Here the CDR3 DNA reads TGTGCCAGCAGCCCGGGGGGGACATCTGCCTACGAGCAGTACTTC.

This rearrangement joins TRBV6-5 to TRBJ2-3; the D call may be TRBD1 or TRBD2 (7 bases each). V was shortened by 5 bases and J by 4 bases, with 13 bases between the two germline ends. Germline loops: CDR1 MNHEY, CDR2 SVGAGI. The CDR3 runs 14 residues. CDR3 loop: CASSKGRGPDTQYF. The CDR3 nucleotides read TGTGCCAGCAGTAAGGGGAGGGGGCCAGATACGCAGTATTTT.

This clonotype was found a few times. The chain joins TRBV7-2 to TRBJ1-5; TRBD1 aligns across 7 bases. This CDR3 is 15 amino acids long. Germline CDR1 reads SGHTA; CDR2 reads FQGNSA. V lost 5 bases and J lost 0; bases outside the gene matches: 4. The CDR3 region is CASSQGGSSNQPQHF. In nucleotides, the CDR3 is TGTGCCAGCAGCCAAGGGGGCAGTAGCAATCAGCCCCAGCATTTT.

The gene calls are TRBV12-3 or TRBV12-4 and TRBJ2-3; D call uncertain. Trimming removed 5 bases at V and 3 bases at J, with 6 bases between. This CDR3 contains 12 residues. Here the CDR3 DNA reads TGTGCCAGCAGTGGGTTGACAGATACGCAGTATTTT. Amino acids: CASSGLTDTQYF.

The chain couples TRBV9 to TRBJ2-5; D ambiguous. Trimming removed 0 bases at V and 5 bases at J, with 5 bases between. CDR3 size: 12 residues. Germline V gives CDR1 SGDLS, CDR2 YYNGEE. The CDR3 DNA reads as TGTGCCAGCAGCGTAGATAGTGAGACCCAGTACTTC. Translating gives CASSVDSETQYF.

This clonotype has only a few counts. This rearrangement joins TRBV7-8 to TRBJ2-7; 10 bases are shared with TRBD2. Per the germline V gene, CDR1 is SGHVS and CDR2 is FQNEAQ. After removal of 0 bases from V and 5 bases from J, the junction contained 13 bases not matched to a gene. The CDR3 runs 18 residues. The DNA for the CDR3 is TGTGCCAGCAGCTTAGCCGCGGGACCGGGACTAGCGCGAAACGAGCAGTACTTC. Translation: CASSLAAGPGLARNEQYF.